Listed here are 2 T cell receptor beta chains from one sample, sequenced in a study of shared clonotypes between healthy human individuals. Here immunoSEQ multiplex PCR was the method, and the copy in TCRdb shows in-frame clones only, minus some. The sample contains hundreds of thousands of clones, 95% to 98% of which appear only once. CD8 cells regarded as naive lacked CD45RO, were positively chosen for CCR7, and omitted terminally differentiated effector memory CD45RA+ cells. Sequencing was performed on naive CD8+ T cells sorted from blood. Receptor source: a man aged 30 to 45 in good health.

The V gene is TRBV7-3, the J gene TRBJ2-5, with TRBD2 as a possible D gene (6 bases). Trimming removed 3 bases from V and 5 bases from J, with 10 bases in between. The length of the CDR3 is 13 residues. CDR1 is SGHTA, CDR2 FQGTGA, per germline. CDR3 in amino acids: CASSLGRPETQYF. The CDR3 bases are TGTGCCAGCAGCTTGGGGAGGCCCGAGACCCAGTACTTC.

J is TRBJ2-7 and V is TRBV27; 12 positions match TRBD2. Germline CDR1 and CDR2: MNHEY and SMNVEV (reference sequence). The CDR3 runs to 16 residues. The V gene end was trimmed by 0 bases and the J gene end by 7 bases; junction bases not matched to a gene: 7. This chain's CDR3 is CASSLSAGLAGGEQYF. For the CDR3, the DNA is TGTGCCAGCAGTTTATCGGCGGGGCTAGCGGGAGGGGAGCAGTACTTC.